This is a list of T cell receptor beta chains from one sample in a study of PD-1 blockade in classical Hodgkin lymphoma. Using immunoSEQ multiplex PCR, the repertoire was profiled, and TCRdb retains in-frame clones only, with some absent. The table records more than 85,000 clones, around 90% of them present only once. The starting material was peripheral blood mononuclear cells (PBMCs), obtained before the second cycle of nivolumab. These receptors all come from a human donor with classical Hodgkin lymphoma. Each CDR3 is given with its conserved first and last residue. A D gene is named only where the DNA matches it firmly. Clone size is not always given. Where it is, it says once, few, many or a class for expanded clones.

j_call clone_size v_call d_call cdr3_aa cdr3_nt
TRBJ2-3 . TRBV18 TRBD2 CASSPRREGTDTQYF TGTGCCAGCTCACCACGGCGGGAGGGCACAGATACGCAGTATTTT
TRBJ1-3 . TRBV28 TRBD1 CASSSRGTGGRNTIYF TGTGCCAGCAGTTCCCGCGGGACAGGGGGCAGAAACACCATATATTTT
TRBJ2-7 . TRBV11-2 . CASSLVAGTTYEQYF TGTGCCAGCAGCTTAGTGGCCGGAACCACCTACGAGCAGTACTTC
TRBJ2-2 . TRBV5-1 TRBD2 CASSLGGLAGLTGELFF TGCGCCAGCAGCTTGGGAGGACTAGCGGGGCTCACCGGGGAGCTGTTTTTT
TRBJ2-7 once TRBV6-1 TRBD2 CASLEYSSGSKWQYF TGTGCCAGTCTCGAATACTCTAGCGGGAGTAAGTGGCAGTACTTC
TRBJ2-3 . TRBV9 . CASSPPSADTQYF TGTGCCAGCAGCCCCCCCAGCGCAGATACGCAGTATTTT
TRBJ2-7 . TRBV13 . CASSLGNREERTYDYEQYF TGTGCCAGCAGCCTCGGAAACCGGGAAGAACGCACATATGACTACGAGCAGTACTTC
TRBJ1-1 . TRBV28 . CASIGTARGNTEAFF TGTGCCAGCATAGGAACCGCCCGAGGGAACACTGAAGCTTTCTTT
TRBJ2-4 . TRBV5-4 . CASSLSGLSDIQYF TGTGCCAGCAGCTTGAGTGGGCTGAGCGACATTCAGTACTTC
TRBJ2-1 . TRBV11-3 TRBD2 CASSLRAGDAFF TGTGCCAGCAGCTTAAGGGCGGGAGATGCGTTCTTC
TRBJ2-7 . TRBV27 TRBD1 CASRRTGGIGYEQYF TGTGCCAGCAGAAGGACAGGGGGCATAGGCTACGAGCAGTACTTC
TRBJ1-1 . TRBV19 TRBD1 CASRGQGGSEAFF TGTGCCAGTAGGGGACAGGGAGGGTCTGAAGCTTTCTTT
TRBJ1-5 . TRBV19 TRBD1 CASVRDRASHNQPQHF TGTGCCAGCGTCCGGGACAGGGCCTCTCACAATCAGCCCCAGCATTTT
TRBJ1-1 few TRBV9 . CASSPGALNTEAFF TGTGCCAGCAGCCCGGGGGCTCTGAACACTGAAGCTTTCTTT
TRBJ2-7 . TRBV30 . CAWAGHRYEQYF TGTGCCTGGGCGGGACATCGCTACGAGCAGTACTTC
TRBJ2-5 . TRBV14 TRBD2 CASSHLLAGDPRETQYF TGTGCCAGCAGCCACCTGCTAGCGGGAGACCCAAGGGAGACCCAGTACTTC
TRBJ1-1 . TRBV15 . CATSREAGENTEAFF TGTGCCACCAGCAGAGAAGCCGGAGAGAACACTGAAGCTTTCTTT
TRBJ2-7 . TRBV19 . CASSLTAGHERVQYF TGTGCCAGTAGTCTAACCGCCGGGCATGAGCGGGTGCAGTACTTC
TRBJ2-7 . TRBV6-1 . CASSEGLGPRYEQYF TGTGCCAGCAGTGAAGGGTTAGGTCCCCGATACGAGCAGTACTTC
TRBJ2-2 . TRBV5-1 . CASSLHARGSGELFF TGCGCCAGCAGCTTACACGCTAGAGGGTCAGGGGAGCTGTTTTTT
TRBJ1-3 . TRBV5-8 . CASSVGPDSGNTIYF TGTGCCAGCAGCGTCGGACCCGACTCTGGAAACACCATATATTTT
TRBJ2-5 once TRBV7-2 . CASSLDPLIETQYF TGTGCCAGCAGCTTAGACCCCTTAATAGAGACCCAGTACTTC
TRBJ1-1 few TRBV2 . CASSGYEAFF TGTGCCAGCAGCGGCTATGAAGCTTTCTTT